One sample yielded the 25 T cell receptor beta chains listed below, sequenced in a study of CD8 T cells in ankylosing spondylitis (dated by TCRdb to 2016 to 2017). The paper's findings and limits, for the study overall: A TCR beta motif of about 8 highly homologous amino acid variants appeared characteristic of blood from ankylosing spondylitis patients.

Their antigens are not known. Libraries were prepared through 5' RACE. For sequencing, an Illumina HiSeq 2500 was employed. TCRdb redid the processing of the public reads, applying fastp at Q25 and MiXCR, and retained in-frame beta chains. Entries are consolidated by CDR3 protein sequence, retaining the most common genes and DNA. This sample is represented by some 800,000 distinct CDR3 sequences; over 9.5% of them were singletons. Roughly 0.51% of the sample goes to the ten largest clones. The sample was blood, either unsorted or a sorted T cell fraction (not recorded which). The receptors stem from a male donor with ankylosing spondylitis.

The chain links TRBV20-1 to TRBJ1-1; TRBD1 might be the D (6 bases). The V gene's germline CDR1 is DFQATT and CDR2 SNEGSKA (reference sequence). V lost 8 bases and J 5 bases, leaving 15 bases between the germline ends. The CDR3 spans 12 residues. DNA for the CDR3: TGCAGTCCCAACAGGGTTTGGACTGAAGCTTTCTTT. It is translated as CSPNRVWTEAFF.

The sample holds a few counts of this clonotype. This chain uses TRBV10-2 with TRBJ2-5; 8 nucleotides agree with TRBD1. This CDR3 has 14 residues. J lost 3 bases, V lost 4 bases, and 4 bases had no gene match. Germline lookup yields CDR1 WSHSY and CDR2 SAAADI. The CDR3: CASSGTGPKETQYF. CDR3 DNA sequence: TGCGCCAGCAGTGGGACAGGGCCGAAAGAGACCCAGTACTTC.

The chain combines TRBV6-1 with TRBJ2-5; the D gene is possibly TRBD2 (6 bases). CDR1 is MNHNS, CDR2 SASEGT, per germline. The CDR3 runs to 14 residues. V lost 6 bases to trimming and J lost 4 bases, with 15 bases between them. The CDR3 DNA reads TGTGCCAGCAGGCTGGGCCAGGGAGGAGAGACCCAGTACTTC. It encodes CASRLGQGGETQYF.

This clonotype was seen only a few times. The chain employs TRBV7-3 and TRBJ2-5, with 8 positions matching TRBD1. J was trimmed by 4 bases and V by 6 bases; bases with no gene match: 13. Germline assignment: CDR1 SGHTA and CDR2 FQGTGA. This CDR3 region has 16 residues. The CDR3 reads CASSPIPTGVGETQYF. The CDR3 region has the DNA TGTGCCAGCAGTCCGATCCCGACAGGGGTGGGAGAGACCCAGTACTTC.

In this sample, this clonotype turned up a few times. The CDR3 region has the DNA TGCGCCAGCAGCCAAAAGCTAACTACAGATACGCAGTATTTT. It yields the protein CASSQKLTTDTQYF. V and J are TRBV4-3 and TRBJ2-3; D gene uncertain. Germline lookup yields CDR1 LGHNA and CDR2 YSLEER. V was trimmed by 2 bases and J by 3 bases, leaving 9 bases between them. This CDR3 spans 14 amino acids.

The chain couples TRBV4-3 to TRBJ2-1; D is unresolved. CDR3 size: 15 residues. Trimming stripped 0 bases from V and 7 bases from J, with 13 bases between. Germline V gene sequence: CDR1 LGHNA, CDR2 YSLEER. CDR3 residues: CASSQDGPQGNEQFF. CDR3 coding DNA: TGCGCCAGCAGCCAAGATGGGCCCCAAGGAAATGAGCAGTTCTTC.

This clonotype was seen more than once but under ten times. This sequence joins TRBV3-1 and TRBJ2-7; D gene ambiguous. Per the germline V gene, CDR1 is LGHDT and CDR2 is YNNKEL (reference sequence). The CDR3 extends over 17 amino acids. Trimming took 4 bases from V and 0 from J, leaving 19 bases between them. CDR3 protein: CASSPAGRRHSSYEQYF. The CDR3 DNA follows: TGTGCCAGCAGCCCCGCTGGACGGCGGCATAGCTCCTACGAGCAGTACTTC.

The chain combines TRBV7-8 with TRBJ2-7; D ambiguous. The CDR3 covers 14 residues. The V end was cut by 6 bases, the J end by 2 bases, with 14 bases between. Germline CDR1 reads SGHVS; CDR2 reads FQNEAQ. As DNA, the CDR3 is TGTGCCAGCAGTTCCGAGTTTCTCACCTACGAGCAGTACTTC. Its translation: CASSSEFLTYEQYF.

The J gene is TRBJ2-7, the V gene TRBV6-2 or TRBV6-3; tentative D call: TRBD1 (5 bases). CDR1 is MNHEY, CDR2 SVGEGT, per germline. The CDR3 sequence is 15 residues long. The ends were cut back, 0 bases at V and 3 bases at J, with 12 bases in the middle. The CDR3 spells CASSYSRQGNYEQYF. CDR3 nucleotides: TGTGCCAGCAGTTACTCGCGGCAGGGCAACTACGAGCAGTACTTC.

The rearrangement joins TRBV15 to TRBJ2-3, with TRBD2 matching over 7 bases. Per the germline V gene, CDR1 is LNHNV and CDR2 is YYDKDF (reference sequence). V dropped 8 bases and J dropped 2; count of bases not matched to a gene: 13. The CDR3 runs 16 residues. The CDR3 sequence: CATGLGLAGNTDTQYF. For the CDR3, the DNA is TGTGCCACCGGGTTGGGGTTAGCGGGCAACACAGATACGCAGTATTTT.

This clonotype occurred a few times. The chain uses TRBV20-1 and TRBJ1-4, with TRBD1 as a possible D gene (6 bases). The CDR3 runs to 12 residues. Germline values: CDR1 DFQATT, CDR2 SNEGSKA (reference sequence). Trimming pared 5 bases from V and 5 bases from J, leaving 9 bases between. The CDR3 reads CSAFGQNEKLFF. The DNA of the CDR3 is TGCAGTGCTTTCGGACAGAATGAAAAACTGTTTTTT.

In this sample, this clonotype turned up a few times. The J gene is TRBJ2-7, the V gene TRBV6-2 or TRBV6-3; D may be TRBD2 (5 bases). V dropped 6 bases and J dropped 5 bases, with 14 bases sitting between them. Germline CDR1 reads MNHEY; CDR2 reads SVGEGT. The CDR3 is made up of 13 amino acids. The CDR3 bases are TGTGCCAGCAGCCGTACGTGGACTGACGAGCAGTACTTC. Residues: CASSRTWTDEQYF.

This chain connects TRBV9 to TRBJ2-1; TRBD2 matches 9 bases. The germline V gene encodes CDR1 SGDLS and CDR2 YYNGEE. With V trimmed by 1 base and J by 10 bases, 3 bases remained unmatched. This CDR3 contains 13 residues. CDR3 coding DNA: TGTGCCAGCAGCGTAATAAGCGGGGGGGAGCAGTTCTTC. Its protein product is CASSVISGGEQFF.

V gene TRBV14 combines with J gene TRBJ2-3; D is undetermined. V lost 1 base to trimming and J lost 8 bases, with 7 bases between them. The CDR3 runs to 12 residues. Germline V lookup: CDR1 SGHDN, CDR2 FVKESK. CDR3 protein: CASSQVGFTQYF. In nucleotides, the CDR3 is TGTGCCAGCAGCCAAGTGGGATTTACGCAGTATTTT.

This clonotype was seen more than once but under ten times. The genes are TRBV25-1 and TRBJ1-3, with D uncertain. Germline CDR1 is MGHDK and CDR2 is SYGVNS. The CDR3 has 13 amino acids. V was pared by 4 bases and J by 2 bases, with 6 bases between. CDR3 coding DNA: TGTGCCAGCAGTGTGATGGCTGGAAACACCATATATTTT. This encodes CASSVMAGNTIYF.

Only a few counts were recorded for this clonotype. CDR3 coding DNA: TGTGCCTGGAGTGGAGGGACAGGGGTCAATGAGCAGTTCTTC. Protein product: CAWSGGTGVNEQFF. The J gene is TRBJ2-1, the V gene TRBV30; 10 bases agree with TRBD1. V lost 1 base to trimming and J lost 6 bases; unmatched junction nucleotides: 3. Looked up from germline, CDR1 is GTSNPN and CDR2 is SVGIG (reference sequence). The CDR3 spans 14 residues.

This chain links TRBV12-3 or TRBV12-4 with TRBJ2-1, with TRBD2 as a possible D gene (6 bases). The CDR3 covers 15 residues. Trimming removed 5 bases from V and 4 bases from J, with 15 bases in between. CDR3 DNA: TGTGCCAGCAGTCCCCCTCGGGGGAGATACAATGAGCAGTTCTTC. Its translation is CASSPPRGRYNEQFF.

This clonotype has more than one count but fewer than ten. V is TRBV20-1 and J is TRBJ1-1; D perhaps matches TRBD1 (5 bases). The CDR3 is 14 amino acids. Per the germline V gene, CDR1 is DFQATT and CDR2 is SNEGSKA (reference sequence). With 4 bases removed from V and 1 base from J, the gap between germline ends came to 13 bases. CDR3 sequence (DNA): TGCAGTGCTAAGTCCGGGGCGACGAACACTGAAGCTTTCTTT. It yields the protein CSAKSGATNTEAFF.

The chain combines TRBV5-1 with TRBJ2-7; D call uncertain. The CDR3 is 15 amino acids. Per the germline V gene, CDR1 is SGHRS and CDR2 is YFSETQ. Trimming took off 0 bases at V and 4 bases at J, with 14 bases between the two ends. DNA for the CDR3: TGCGCCAGCAGCTTGGCCACGGTAGGAGTATACGAGCAGTACTTC. Encoded protein: CASSLATVGVYEQYF.

The chain is built from TRBV20-1 and TRBJ2-1; D possibly matches TRBD1 or TRBD2 (5 bases each). V shed 5 bases and J shed 3 bases, with 14 bases lying between them. Germline assignment: CDR1 DFQATT and CDR2 SNEGSKA (reference sequence). CDR3 size: 14 residues. The CDR3 loop reads CSADRDQYYNEQFF. In DNA, the CDR3 is TGCAGTGCTGACCGGGACCAATACTACAATGAGCAGTTCTTC.

CDR3 protein: CASSYSATYGLSGANVLTF. The CDR3 DNA sequence: TGTGCCAGCAGTTACTCGGCCACTTACGGGCTCTCTGGGGCCAACGTCCTGACTTTC. The gene calls are TRBV6-8 and TRBJ2-6, with unresolved D. With 0 bases removed from V and 0 bases from J, the gap between germline ends came to 15 bases. The CDR3 contains 19 residues. CDR1 and CDR2 (germline): MNHGY, SAAAGT.

This chain connects TRBV7-6 to TRBJ2-3; weak D call: TRBD1 (6 bases). CDR3 length equals 15 residues. The V gene's germline CDR1 is SGHVS and CDR2 FNYEAQ. The germline V and J ends were trimmed by 4 bases and 1 base, with 12 bases remaining between them. For the CDR3, the DNA is TGTGCCAGCAGCTCCCCCAGGGGTCGCACAGATACGCAGTATTTT. It is translated as CASSSPRGRTDTQYF.

This clonotype was seen only a few times. The J gene is TRBJ2-2, the V gene TRBV3-1, with D perhaps TRBD1 or TRBD2 (5 bases each). V shed 9 bases and J shed 5 bases, with 13 bases lying between them. Per the germline V gene, CDR1 is LGHDT and CDR2 is YNNKEL (reference sequence). This CDR3 is built from 13 residues. CDR3 in DNA: TGTGCCAGTCAAGTATGGGGGACCGGGGAGCTGTTTTTT. Translation: CASQVWGTGELFF.

This clonotype was seen a handful of times. The chain joins TRBV2 to TRBJ1-6; 7 positions agree with TRBD1. Germline assignment: CDR1 SNHLY and CDR2 FYNNEI. V gave up 5 bases and J gave up 6 bases; unmatched junction bases: 7. The CDR3 consists of 15 residues. CDR3 sequence: CASSMTGSINSPLHF. Written as DNA, the CDR3 is TGTGCCAGCAGTATGACAGGGTCCATTAATTCACCCCTCCACTTT.

This clonotype has only a few counts. The V call is TRBV28, the J call TRBJ2-7; D remains unclear. This CDR3 region has 12 residues. Looked up from germline, CDR1 is MDHEN and CDR2 is SYDVKM. The ends were cut back, 3 bases at V and 6 bases at J, with 9 bases in the middle. CDR3 coding DNA: TGTGCCAGCAGTTTTGAGGTACGCGAGCAGTACTTC. Protein sequence: CASSFEVREQYF.